This TCR beta chain stems from a study of cytomegalovirus exposure and HLA in healthy donors. A multiplex PCR was run with 60 Vbeta primers and 13 Jbeta primers. The method was immunoSEQ multiplex PCR; TCRdb's version includes in-frame clones alone and lacks a portion of them. Its clone listing holds about 200,000 clones. The sample was PBMCs. This clonotype originated in a man aged 25 to 40 in good health and CMV-seronegative.

The CDR3 region is CASSPGGRESPLHF. The CDR3 DNA follows: TGTGCCAGCAGCCCCGGGGGAAGAGAATCACCCCTCCACTTT. The V and J genes are TRBV5-4 and TRBJ1-6; tentatively, D is TRBD1 (5 bases). Germline V gene lookup returns CDR1 SGHNT and CDR2 YYREEE (reference sequence). The CDR3 consists of 14 residues. Between the trimmed V and J ends, which lost 4 bases and 10 bases, there was a span of 15 bases.